The 22 T cell receptor beta chains given below trace back to one sample, sequenced in a study of shared clonotypes between healthy human individuals. Using immunoSEQ multiplex PCR, the repertoire was profiled, and TCRdb retains in-frame clones only, with some absent. The profile shows millions of clones, 85% to 95% of them singletons. The sequencing sample was made of naive CD4+ T cells sorted from blood. Subset given: CD45RA+ positively selected. Every receptor here comes from a man between 18 and 29 years old in good health.

The chain is built from TRBV18 and TRBJ1-2, with D possibly TRBD1 on 5 matching bases. CDR1 and CDR2 (germline): KGHSH, LQKENI. The V end lost 3 bases, the J end lost 5 bases, and 13 bases lay between the germline ends. This CDR3 has 14 residues. The CDR3 DNA reads TGTGCCAGCTCACCGGTGGACGGGGGGTATGGCTACACCTTC. Protein sequence: CASSPVDGGYGYTF.

In the case of this clone: A read error is possible here, since a much larger clone lies one base away. V and J are TRBV14 and TRBJ1-6; no clear D. CDR1 SGHDN and CDR2 FVKESK come from the germline V gene. With 2 bases removed from V and 4 bases from J, the gap between germline ends came to 0 bases. The CDR3 runs 12 residues. CDR3 loop: CASSQYNSPLHF. The CDR3 coding sequence is TGTGCCAGCAGCCAATATAATTCACCCCTCCACTTT.

Points on this clone: The same CDR3 arises from other DNA sequences in this sample as well. The V call is TRBV5-1, the J call TRBJ2-1; no clear D. This CDR3 comprises 12 residues. Deletions cut 0 bases from V and 5 bases from J, with 3 bases between. The germline V gene has CDR1 SGHRS and CDR2 YFSETQ. The CDR3 sequence: CASSLGNNEQFF. In DNA form, the CDR3 reads TGCGCCAGCAGCTTGGGTAACAATGAGCAGTTCTTC.

This sequence joins TRBV30 and TRBJ1-3, with D possibly being TRBD1 (6 bases). The V and J ends lost 5 bases and 0 bases respectively, with 14 bases between them. Germline V gene sequence: CDR1 GTSNPN, CDR2 SVGIG (reference sequence). This CDR3 contains 15 residues. CDR3 in amino acids: CAWGPGVISGNTIYF. CDR3 DNA: TGTGCCTGGGGTCCAGGGGTGATCTCTGGAAACACCATATATTTT. Drawing the rest from reference TRBV30 and TRBJ1-3, the complete variable domain is SQTIHQWPATLVQPVGSPLSLECTVEGTSNPNLYWYRQAAGRGLQLLFYSVGIGQISSEVPQNLSASRPQDRQFILSSKKLLLSDSGFYLCAWGPGVISGNTIYFGEGSWLTVV.

The chain combines TRBV18 with TRBJ2-3; 7 bases map to TRBD2. The CDR3 loop spans 14 amino acids. Trimming cost V 3 bases and J 4 bases; bases outside gene matches: 4. Germline V gives CDR1 KGHSH, CDR2 LQKENI. For the CDR3, the DNA is TGTGCCAGCTCACCGGCCACTAGCGCAGATACGCAGTATTTT. As protein: CASSPATSADTQYF.

Concerning this clone itself: Other DNA sequences in this specimen translate into the identical CDR3. The chain carries TRBV7-2 and TRBJ2-3; the D is unclear. Trimming stripped 0 bases from V and 0 bases from J, with 4 bases between. Germline-derived CDR1 and CDR2 are SGHTA and FQGNSA. The CDR3 contains 14 residues. CDR3 sequence reads: CASSLALSTDTQYF. In DNA, the CDR3 is TGTGCCAGCAGCTTAGCGTTGAGCACAGATACGCAGTATTTT.

The rearrangement links TRBV2 to TRBJ1-5; D unclear. Germline CDR1 is SNHLY and CDR2 is FYNNEI. V was cut by 6 bases and J by 1 base, with 4 bases left in between. CDR3 length: 12 residues. CDR3 loop: CASRTSNQPQHF. The CDR3 DNA is TGTGCCAGCAGGACCAGCAATCAGCCCCAGCATTTT. Looking up the rest from reference TRBV2 and TRBJ1-5 gives the full variable domain: EPEVTQTPSHQVTQMGQEVILRCVPISNHLYFYWYRQILGQKVEFLVSFYNNEISEKSEIFDDQFSVERPDGSNFTLKIRSTKLEDSAMYFCASRTSNQPQHFGDGTRLSIL.

CDR3 region: CASSLREGPPQQYF. In DNA form, the CDR3 reads TGTGCCAGCAGCTTACGGGAGGGCCCCCCTCAGCAGTACTTC. The chain couples TRBV5-8 to TRBJ2-7, with TRBD2 matching 8 bases. V lost 2 bases and J lost 8; bases outside the gene matches: 9. The V gene's germline CDR1 is SGHTS and CDR2 YDEGEE. This CDR3 is built from 14 residues.

This chain's CDR3 is CASSPGQGASGTEAFF. The CDR3 DNA follows: TGTGCCAGCTCACCAGGGCAGGGGGCCTCGGGCACTGAAGCTTTCTTT. The chain links TRBV18 to TRBJ1-1; 8 bases are a match to TRBD1. The J segment lost 4 bases and the V segment lost 2 bases, leaving 9 bases of the junction unmatched. The CDR3 totals 16 residues. Germline values: CDR1 KGHSH, CDR2 LQKENI. The full variable domain, rest sourced from reference TRBV18 and TRBJ1-1, is NAGVMQNPRHLVRRRGQEARLRCSPMKGHSHVYWYRQLPEEGLKFMVYLQKENIIDESGMPKERFSAEFPKEGPSILRIQQVVRGDSAAYFCASSPGQGASGTEAFFGQGTRLTVV.

This clone was seen repeatedly, ten times or more. The gene calls are TRBV28 and TRBJ2-7, with a tentative D call TRBD1 (6 bases). This CDR3 spans 15 amino acids. Germline-derived CDR1 and CDR2 are MDHEN and SYDVKM. V was cut by 2 bases and J by 1 base, with 12 bases left in between. The CDR3 region has the DNA TGTGCCAGCAGTTTACCAGCGACAGGTTCCTACGAGCAGTACTTC. Encoded protein: CASSLPATGSYEQYF.

This clone was seen just once. J is TRBJ1-2 and V is TRBV5-1; D gene ambiguous. Trimming stripped 0 bases from V and 6 bases from J, with 15 bases between. CDR3 length equals 15 residues. The germline gives CDR1 SGHRS, CDR2 YFSETQ. CDR3 region: CASSLVAEPSHGYTF. The CDR3 nucleotides read TGCGCCAGCAGCTTGGTTGCCGAGCCTTCCCATGGCTACACCTTC.

The chain is built from TRBV10-3 and TRBJ2-1; D not certain. The length of the CDR3 is 15 residues. With 0 bases removed from V and 8 bases from J, the gap between germline ends came to 14 bases. CDR1 ENHRY and CDR2 SYGVKD come from the germline V gene. The CDR3 is CAISESVRGRDEQFF. The CDR3 DNA follows: TGTGCCATCAGTGAGTCCGTCAGAGGCCGGGATGAGCAGTTCTTC.

The chain combines TRBV4-3 with TRBJ2-7, with D perhaps matching TRBD1 or TRBD2 (5 bases each). V lost 0 bases and J lost 1, with 10 bases in between. Germline V gene sequence: CDR1 LGHNA, CDR2 YSLEER. The CDR3 spans 15 residues. The CDR3 sequence: CASSQELGDSYEQYF. The CDR3 DNA follows: TGCGCCAGCAGCCAAGAGTTGGGGGATTCCTACGAGCAGTACTTC.

V and J are TRBV29-1 and TRBJ1-1; 8 bases match TRBD1. Germline CDR1 and CDR2: SQVTM and ANQGSEA. After removal of 5 bases from V and 7 bases from J, the junction contained 9 bases not matched to a gene. The CDR3 consists of 13 residues. The CDR3: CSVSGQGFGEAFF. CDR3 bases: TGCAGCGTTTCCGGACAGGGCTTTGGTGAAGCTTTCTTT.

V is TRBV28 and J is TRBJ2-7; D perhaps matches TRBD2 (6 bases). This CDR3 has 13 amino acids. V was clipped by 2 bases and J by 3 bases, with 8 bases between them. The germline V gene has CDR1 MDHEN and CDR2 SYDVKM. The CDR3 bases are TGTGCCAGCAGTTTAGCGGGGAACTACGAGCAGTACTTC. Its protein is CASSLAGNYEQYF.

The chain carries TRBV21-1 and TRBJ2-5; the tabulated D call, TRBD1, remains unverified against the DNA. TRBV21-1 corresponds to a pseudogene. CDR3 length equals 14 residues. CDR3 DNA sequence: TGTGCCAGCAGCAAAGGGACAGGGGTGGAGACCCAGTACTTC. Its protein product is CASSKGTGVETQYF.

The gene calls are TRBV6-1 and TRBJ1-2, with D possibly matching TRBD1 (5 bases). V was pared by 4 bases and J by 5 bases, with 14 bases between. This CDR3 has 14 amino acids. From germline, CDR1 is MNHNS and CDR2 SASEGT. CDR3 sequence: CASSVHSTGYGYTF. CDR3 bases: TGTGCCAGCAGTGTCCACAGTACAGGATATGGCTACACCTTC.

The chain couples TRBV30 to TRBJ2-6, with D possibly being TRBD2 (6 bases). V was clipped by 1 base and J by 2 bases, with 18 bases between them. The V gene's germline CDR1 is GTSNPN and CDR2 SVGIG (reference sequence). CDR3 length equals 18 residues. The CDR3 protein is CAWSGWNWGVPGANVLTF. CDR3 sequence (DNA): TGTGCCTGGAGTGGATGGAACTGGGGGGTACCTGGGGCCAACGTCCTGACTTTC.

The chain joins TRBV5-5 to TRBJ1-1; D remains unclear. The CDR3 extends over 15 amino acids. Trimming removed 2 bases at V and 0 bases at J, with 11 bases between. Germline V gene data show CDR1 as SGHKS and CDR2 as YYEKEE (reference sequence). CDR3 DNA: TGTGCCAGCAGCTTAGAATCTAGCATGAACACTGAAGCTTTCTTT. This gives the protein CASSLESSMNTEAFF.

The V gene is TRBV11-3, the J gene TRBJ2-3; 7 bases fit TRBD2. From germline, CDR1 is SGHNT and CDR2 YENEEA. With 8 bases clipped from V and 3 bases from J, the junction kept 8 bases outside the gene matches. The CDR3 loop spans 14 amino acids. For the CDR3, the DNA is TGTGCCAGCTCGGCGGGGGAGTTTACAGATACGCAGTATTTT. Its translation: CASSAGEFTDTQYF.

The V call is TRBV28, the J call TRBJ2-2; D perhaps matches TRBD2 (6 bases). CDR1 and CDR2 (germline): MDHEN, SYDVKM. Trimming took 7 bases from V and 4 from J, leaving 19 bases between them. The CDR3 extends over 16 amino acids. CDR3: CASTLLGGKSTGELFF. The CDR3 nucleotides read TGTGCCAGCACCCTTCTGGGGGGTAAGAGCACCGGGGAGCTGTTTTTT.

This clone was seen many times. The chain links TRBV2 to TRBJ2-5, with 7 bases that match TRBD1. CDR1 is SNHLY and CDR2 is FYNNEI in the germline V gene. Losses at the gene ends were 9 bases for V and 2 bases for J; bases not matched to a gene: 6. This CDR3 is 13 amino acids long. CDR3 residues: CASGTDLQETQYF. The CDR3 DNA follows: TGTGCCAGTGGGACAGACTTACAAGAGACCCAGTACTTC.